This T cell receptor beta chain was captured by sequencing in a study of identical twins (TCRdb year 2016). For the study in its entirety: TCR alpha and beta repertoires from monozygotic twins, unrelated adults of various ages and cord blood were deep-sequenced to test whether fetal clonotypes persist. Replicate twin experiments were performed at different times using different library preparation protocols to rule out contamination. Findings and caveats that apply to the study as a whole: Zero-insertion analyses could be partly confounded by invariant T cells such as MAIT and iNKT, although diverse VJ usage argued against such confounding for most clonotypes. Recombination models systematically underestimated out-of-frame TCR alpha sharing in monozygotic twins but agreed with sharing between unrelated individuals. Out-of-frame TCR alpha sequences shared between twins showed an excess of low generation-probability sequences compared with coincidental sharing between unrelated individuals. Abundant cord blood beta clonotypes carried fewer insertions; young adult naive repertoires showed a weaker similar trend, while memory repertoires showed none. Because the same donors could not be followed over many years, conclusions were based on cross-sectional statistical analysis. A weaker excess of twin sharing was found in beta out-of-frame sequences because the signal-to-noise ratio was lowered by fewer shared sequences.

The CDR3 runs 12 residues from the cysteine to the phenylalanine. Only the CDR3 DNA stays, 36 bases, in frame from base 1. In the germline V gene, CDR1 corresponds to KGHSH and CDR2 to LQKENI. Deletion took 3 bases off V and 10 bases off J, with a span of 10 bases between the germline ends. This clonotype was detected many times. Its antigen is still unknown. No base-level quality is on record; no much larger clone is a single base apart. To prepare the library, 5' RACE was applied. Sequencing was performed on an Illumina HiSeq 2000. A universal primer binding site was introduced by template switching, and a unique molecular identifier was present in the final cDNA, enabling accurate counting of TCR cDNA molecules. Specific primers in the conserved constant-segment region were used to synthesize first-strand cDNA for the TCR alpha and beta chains. To control for contamination, each cDNA library was double barcoded with a SMART-Mk sample barcode plus Illumina barcodes. TruSeq adapter sequences, together with Illumina sample barcodes, were added in two successive PCR steps. TCR alpha and beta cDNA libraries were sequenced on the Illumina HiSeq platform with custom primers. The authors processed their data as follows. Unique molecular identifiers were extracted from raw reads with MiGEC, and CDR3 positions were determined with MiXCR. Recombination models were inferred per individual with the repgenHMM and IGoR tools using an EM algorithm. The tcR package in R was used for shared clonotype analysis, with sharing normalized by the product of cloneset sizes. To study raw recombination without the effects of thymic and clonal selection, out-of-frame nonproductive sequences were analyzed. Using fastp at Q25 and MiXCR, TCRdb reprocessed the public reads and kept productive beta chains. Every entry covers one CDR3 protein and lists the most common genes and DNA from its rows. The V and J calls shown here were made by TCRdb, not taken from the authors' results. In this sample the table shows 450,000 or so distinct CDR3 sequences, 12% to 15% of which occur a single time. Clones ranked in the top ten supply about 0.53% of the sample.

Every donor was a healthy Caucasian. The twin cohort consisted of three pairs of female monozygotic twins, all aged about 18 to 30 years. Positive isolation kits from Invitrogen were used to isolate the CD4+ and CD8+ T cell populations. These same records also appear under a second study, on yellow fever vaccine responses in identical twins. From the second report: The T cell response to vaccination in identical twins was reported by the authors to appear partly convergent and partly personalized. Focusing on identical twins, the study followed the T cell clones that responded to the vaccine, and did so with precision.

Here the chain combines TRBV18 and TRBJ2-1, and possibly TRBD2, on 5 matching bases. The sample taken for sequencing was CD4+ T cells sorted from blood. The TCR comes from a young woman in good health. The DNA is TGTGCCAGCTCACCTCTAGCAGGCGAGCAGTTCTTC. Translation gives CASSPLAGEQFF.